The 26 T cell receptor beta chains presented below share a single source sample, sequenced in a study of shared clonotypes between healthy human individuals. TCRdb's copy holds only in-frame clones and misses some; the assay was immunoSEQ multiplex PCR. The profile shows about 2 million clones, 95% of them singletons. Sequencing was carried out using naive CD4+ T cells sorted from blood. The subset is: CD45RA+ positively selected. The source of these receptors is a man aged 18 to 30 in good health.

This chain connects TRBV18 to TRBJ2-1; TRBD1 is a possible D gene (7 bases). The germline gives CDR1 KGHSH, CDR2 LQKENI. V lost 5 bases and J lost 5, with 22 bases in between. The CDR3 runs 17 residues. The CDR3 DNA reads TGTGCCAGCTCATTTTCCGGAGCCAGGGGGAGGAACAATGAGCAGTTCTTC. Protein product: CASSFSGARGRNNEQFF.

Comment on this clone: Within the sample, other DNA sequences also encode this same CDR3. The gene calls are TRBV5-1 and TRBJ2-3; 10 positions match TRBD1. V lost 0 bases to trimming and J lost 1 base; unmatched junction nucleotides: 2. The CDR3 contains 16 residues. CDR1 SGHRS and CDR2 YFSETQ come from the germline V gene. CDR3 protein: CASSLAGTGGTDTQYF. Here the CDR3 DNA reads TGCGCCAGCAGCTTGGCCGGGACAGGGGGCACAGATACGCAGTATTTT.

This clone was recorded a few times. With a much larger clone just one base away, this may be a read error. The sample carries other DNA sequences with the same CDR3. J is TRBJ1-1 and V is TRBV6-5, with a possible D match to TRBD1 (6 bases). V was clipped by 6 bases and J by 1 base, with 9 bases between them. The CDR3 has 13 residues. Germline V CDR1 and CDR2: MNHEY, SVGAGI. The CDR3 DNA sequence: TGTGCCAGCAGCCGGACAGCGAACACTGAAGCTTTCTTT. Residues: CASSRTANTEAFF.

This sequence joins TRBV18 and TRBJ1-1; 12 bases match TRBD1. CDR3 length: 17 amino acids. Per the germline V gene, CDR1 is KGHSH and CDR2 is LQKENI. V shed 4 bases and J 6 bases; nucleotides not matched to a gene: 12. The CDR3 DNA follows: TGTGCCAGCTCACGTTGGGACAGGGGGCCCTCCCTCGCTGAAGCTTTCTTT. It specifies CASSRWDRGPSLAEAFF. Combining the CDR3 with reference TRBV18 and TRBJ1-1 gives the whole variable domain NAGVMQNPRHLVRRRGQEARLRCSPMKGHSHVYWYRQLPEEGLKFMVYLQKENIIDESGMPKERFSAEFPKEGPSILRIQQVVRGDSAAYFCASSRWDRGPSLAEAFFGQGTRLTVV.

V gene TRBV2 combines with J gene TRBJ2-7, with 8 positions matching TRBD1. Germline V CDR1 and CDR2: SNHLY, FYNNEI. The trim removed 5 bases at V and 1 base at J, leaving 13 bases unmatched. This CDR3 spans 17 amino acids. The CDR3 DNA reads TGTGCCAGCAGTAGTAGAACGACAGGGGTCACATCCTACGAGCAGTACTTC. Its translation: CASSSRTTGVTSYEQYF.

The CDR3 here is CASSGRTGGIEETQYF. CDR3 coding DNA: TGTGCCAGCAGTGGACGGACAGGGGGGATAGAAGAGACCCAGTACTTC. V and J are TRBV2 and TRBJ2-5, with 10 bases aligning to TRBD1. This CDR3 is 16 amino acids long. The trim removed 4 bases at V and 3 bases at J, leaving 8 bases unmatched. CDR1 SNHLY and CDR2 FYNNEI come from the germline V gene.

The rearrangement links TRBV15 to TRBJ2-7; D is possibly TRBD2 (6 bases). This CDR3 comprises 16 residues. Trimming removed 0 bases at V and 1 base at J, with 13 bases between. Germline V gene sequence: CDR1 LNHNV, CDR2 YYDKDF (reference sequence). CDR3 sequence (DNA): TGTGCCACCAGCAGAGATGGCGGGGATCGATCCTACGAGCAGTACTTC. This sequence encodes CATSRDGGDRSYEQYF. Together with reference TRBV15 and TRBJ2-7, the CDR3 gives the full variable domain: DAMVIQNPRYQVTQFGKPVTLSCSQTLNHNVMYWYQQKSSQAPKLLFHYYDKDFNNEADTPDNFQSRRPNTSFCFLDIRSPGLGDTAMYLCATSRDGGDRSYEQYFGPGTRLTVT.

The V and J genes are TRBV5-4 and TRBJ1-1, with 7 bases identical to TRBD1. There are 15 residues in the CDR3. The germline CDR1 and CDR2 sequences are SGHNT and YYREEE (reference sequence). J lost 4 bases, V lost 3 bases, and 9 bases had no gene match. DNA of the CDR3: TGTGCCAGCAGCTCGCCGGGGACAGTTTTCACTGAAGCTTTCTTT. Its protein is CASSSPGTVFTEAFF.

V usage is TRBV12-5 and J usage is TRBJ1-2, with D possibly TRBD1 on 6 matching bases. The ends were cut back, 2 bases at V and 7 bases at J, with 14 bases in the middle. CDR1 and CDR2 from the germline V gene are LGHNT and FRNRAP. The CDR3 has 14 residues. CDR3 in DNA: TGTGCTAGTGGTTTGACCCCCCTGGACAGTGGCTACACCTTC. Its translation is CASGLTPLDSGYTF.

The chain joins TRBV19 to TRBJ1-2; 8 bases align to TRBD1. The V and J ends lost 3 bases and 2 bases, in that order; junction bases with no gene match: 8. CDR1 and CDR2 from the germline V gene are LNHDA and SQIVND (reference sequence). This CDR3 spans 16 amino acids. The CDR3 nucleotides read TGTGCCAGTAGTATCAATCGTCAGGGGGCGAACTATGGCTACACCTTC. Protein product: CASSINRQGANYGYTF. Drawing the rest from reference TRBV19 and TRBJ1-2, the complete variable domain is DGGITQSPKYLFRKEGQNVTLSCEQNLNHDAMYWYRQDPGQGLRLIYYSQIVNDFQKGDIAEGYSVSREKKESFPLTVTSAQKNPTAFYLCASSINRQGANYGYTFGSGTRLTVV.

In its sample, this clone was seen once. Other nucleotide sequences in the sample specify the same CDR3. The chain is built from TRBV7-3 and TRBJ1-1; no firm D call. The CDR3 runs 13 residues. Trimming removed 5 bases from V and 1 base from J, with 8 bases in between. CDR1 and CDR2 from the germline V gene are SGHTA and FQGTGA. For the CDR3, the DNA is TGTGCCAGCAGCCTAAGTGGGAACACTGAAGCTTTCTTT. Translating it yields CASSLSGNTEAFF.

This clone was recorded only once. The chain carries TRBV6-5 and TRBJ1-1; D is unresolved. This CDR3 spans 15 amino acids. With 4 bases removed from V and 8 bases from J, the gap between germline ends came to 20 bases. Per the germline V gene, CDR1 is MNHEY and CDR2 is SVGAGI. The CDR3 coding sequence is TGTGCCAGCAGTTCGGGCAGTCTCGGCGGGCTAGAAGCTTTCTTT. It encodes CASSSGSLGGLEAFF.

This clone was seen a handful of times. Since a much larger clone is just one base distant, this may be a read error. Distinct nucleotide sequences in the sample also encode this CDR3. The gene calls are TRBV7-2 and TRBJ2-5; D is undetermined. Germline V gene lookup returns CDR1 SGHTA and CDR2 FQGNSA. The CDR3 loop spans 11 amino acids. Trimming took off 4 bases at V and 1 base at J, with 1 base between the two ends. CDR3 sequence reads: CASSSQETQYF. CDR3 nucleotide sequence: TGTGCCAGCAGCTCCCAAGAGACCCAGTACTTC.

This clone was found once. V and J are TRBV6-5 and TRBJ1-4, with 7 bases matching TRBD1. This CDR3 is 14 amino acids long. Germline V gene lookup returns CDR1 MNHEY and CDR2 SVGAGI. Losses at the gene ends were 0 bases for V and 8 bases for J; bases not matched to a gene: 3. CDR3 residues: CASSYSQGSEKLFF. DNA of the CDR3: TGTGCCAGCAGTTACTCACAGGGGAGCGAAAAACTGTTTTTT.

This chain connects TRBV4-1 to TRBJ2-5, with D unresolved. Germline V gene sequence: CDR1 MGHRA, CDR2 YSYEKL. The CDR3 is made up of 16 amino acids. Between the trimmed V and J ends, which lost 2 bases and 0 bases, there was a span of 13 bases. CDR3 protein: CASSQSRAADQETQYF. CDR3 in DNA: TGCGCCAGCAGCCAATCCCGTGCCGCCGACCAAGAGACCCAGTACTTC.

The chain joins TRBV9 to TRBJ2-5; possibly TRBD1 for D (6 bases). Germline lookup yields CDR1 SGDLS and CDR2 YYNGEE. The ends were cut back, 0 bases at V and 13 bases at J, with 13 bases in the middle. The CDR3 length is 12 residues. This CDR3 reads CASSVEGGQRYF. CDR3 DNA: TGTGCCAGCAGCGTAGAAGGAGGACAGCGGTACTTC.

The chain joins TRBV28 to TRBJ2-7, with 10 bases fitting TRBD1. The CDR3 loop spans 15 amino acids. Germline V CDR1 and CDR2: MDHEN, SYDVKM. The trim removed 6 bases at V and 3 bases at J, leaving 8 bases unmatched. CDR3 sequence reads: CASSPRGTGDYEQYF. CDR3 nucleotide sequence: TGTGCCAGCAGCCCTAGGGGGACAGGGGACTACGAGCAGTACTTC.

In its sample, this clone was seen once. V and J are TRBV4-3 and TRBJ2-1, with 11 positions matching TRBD2. The V gene end was trimmed by 0 bases and the J gene end by 8 bases; junction bases not matched to a gene: 6. Looked up from germline, CDR1 is LGHNA and CDR2 is YSLEER. The length of the CDR3 is 16 residues. CDR3 sequence: CASSQDSGRALDEQFF. As DNA, the CDR3 is TGCGCCAGCAGCCAAGATAGCGGGAGGGCCCTCGATGAGCAGTTCTTC.

The V call is TRBV6-6, the J call TRBJ1-1; 7 nucleotides line up with TRBD1. Germline V gene sequence: CDR1 MNHNY, CDR2 SVGAGI (reference sequence). The length of the CDR3 is 13 residues. With 5 bases clipped from V and 7 bases from J, the junction kept 7 bases outside the gene matches. The CDR3 sequence: CASSTGVRIEAFF. CDR3 DNA: TGTGCCAGCAGTACAGGGGTCCGAATTGAAGCTTTCTTT.

The CDR3 loop reads CASSQPGGADNSPLHF. The CDR3 DNA reads TGCGCCAGCAGCCAACCAGGGGGTGCGGATAATTCACCCCTCCACTTT. The chain carries TRBV4-1 and TRBJ1-6, with 7 bases that match TRBD1. The J segment lost 5 bases and the V segment lost 2 bases, leaving 6 bases of the junction unmatched. The germline gives CDR1 MGHRA, CDR2 YSYEKL. The CDR3 has 16 residues.

This clone was seen a single time. CDR3 residues: CASSRPGTGSYEQYF. The CDR3 nucleotides are TGTGCCAGCAGCCGTCCCGGGACAGGGTCCTACGAGCAGTACTTC. The chain is built from TRBV7-2 and TRBJ2-7, with 9 bases matching TRBD1. The CDR3 is 15 residues long. CDR1 and CDR2 from the germline V gene are SGHTA and FQGNSA. Losses at the gene ends were 5 bases for V and 1 base for J; bases not matched to a gene: 6.

Concerning this clone itself: A single base separates this from a much larger clone, so it may be a read error. The rearrangement joins TRBV28 to TRBJ2-7, with a tentative D call TRBD2 (6 bases). Looked up from germline, CDR1 is MDHEN and CDR2 is SYDVKM. Trimming left V 5 bases short and J 4 bases short, with 6 bases between. The CDR3 runs 11 residues. CDR3 region: CASSGGYEQYF. The CDR3 DNA is TGTGCCAGCAGTGGGGGGTACGAGCAGTACTTC.

The rearrangement links TRBV6-5 to TRBJ2-7; D unresolved. This CDR3 region has 14 residues. V dropped 6 bases and J dropped 2 bases, with 14 bases sitting between them. Looked up from germline, CDR1 is MNHEY and CDR2 is SVGAGI. The CDR3, as DNA: TGTGCCAGCAGCAGCAACCAGGCCCCCTACGAGCAGTACTTC. Translating gives CASSSNQAPYEQYF.

On this clone itself: This sample includes further DNA sequences coding for the same CDR3. The V and J genes are TRBV28 and TRBJ2-1; 10 bases are shared with TRBD2. Germline CDR1 reads MDHEN; CDR2 reads SYDVKM. The CDR3 runs 15 residues. J was trimmed by 3 bases and V by 4 bases; bases with no gene match: 3. CDR3 residues: CASSSSGGGYNEQFF. In DNA, the CDR3 is TGTGCCAGCAGTTCTAGCGGGGGAGGCTACAATGAGCAGTTCTTC.

The chain uses TRBV30 and TRBJ1-6; D is possibly TRBD1 (6 bases). V was trimmed by 4 bases and J by 6 bases, leaving 16 bases between them. The CDR3 consists of 15 residues. Germline V CDR1 and CDR2: GTSNPN, SVGIG (reference sequence). The CDR3 DNA follows: TGTGCCTGGACTTTGGTGGGGACACCTAATTCACCCCTCCACTTT. Residues: CAWTLVGTPNSPLHF.

The chain is built from TRBV14 and TRBJ1-2; 9 nucleotides agree with TRBD1. The J segment lost 2 bases and the V segment lost 5 bases, leaving 6 bases of the junction unmatched. Germline V gene sequence: CDR1 SGHDN, CDR2 FVKESK. The CDR3 has 15 amino acids. The CDR3, as DNA: TGTGCCAGCAGCGCCCGGGACAGGGTGAACTATGGCTACACCTTC. It translates to CASSARDRVNYGYTF. The full variable domain, completed using reference TRBV14 and TRBJ1-2, is EAGVTQFPSHSVIEKGQTVTLRCDPISGHDNLYWYRRVMGKEIKFLLHFVKESKQDESGMPNNRFLAERTGGTYSTLKVQPAELEDSGVYFCASSARDRVNYGYTFGSGTRLTVV.